Listed below are T cell receptor beta chains from one sample, sequenced in a study of blood T cell repertoires in COVID-19. Profiling relied on immunoSEQ multiplex PCR, and the TCRdb table lists in-frame clones only, not all of them. The sample carries about 170,000 clones, over 80% recorded once. Sequencing input: peripheral blood. Every receptor here comes from a man under 40 with COVID-19, enrolled during active disease. CDR3s include the opening cysteine and the closing phenylalanine or tryptophan. Each record gives: clone size, J gene, V gene, D gene, CDR3 protein, CDR3 DNA. A D gene is named only where the DNA matches it firmly. The size entry is marked missing in some rows and otherwise reads once, few, many or a size class.

clone_size: NA; j_call: TRBJ1-5; v_call: TRBV28; d_call: NA; cdr3_aa: CASRAGPRGNQPQHF; cdr3_nt: TGTGCCAGCAGAGCCGGGCCCAGGGGCAATCAGCCCCAGCATTTT
clone_size: NA; j_call: TRBJ1-4; v_call: TRBV5-4; d_call: TRBD1; cdr3_aa: CASSYSGQGGKLFF; cdr3_nt: TGTGCCAGCAGCTACTCGGGACAGGGGGGAAAACTGTTTTTT
clone_size: NA; j_call: TRBJ1-2; v_call: TRBV28; d_call: NA; cdr3_aa: CASRVSYYGYTF; cdr3_nt: TGTGCCAGCCGAGTGAGTTACTATGGCTACACCTTC
clone_size: NA; j_call: TRBJ2-7; v_call: TRBV25-1; d_call: NA; cdr3_aa: CASSELGHYEQYF; cdr3_nt: TGTGCCAGCAGTGAATTGGGGCACTACGAGCAGTACTTC
clone_size: NA; j_call: TRBJ1-4; v_call: TRBV29-1; d_call: TRBD1; cdr3_aa: CSVPDRGREKLFF; cdr3_nt: TGCAGCGTTCCAGACAGGGGCCGGGAAAAACTGTTTTTT
clone_size: once; j_call: TRBJ1-5; v_call: TRBV5-6; d_call: NA; cdr3_aa: CASSLADSQGQHF; cdr3_nt: TGTGCCAGCAGCTTGGCGGATTCACAGGGTCAGCATTTT
clone_size: NA; j_call: TRBJ1-1; v_call: TRBV11-2; d_call: TRBD1; cdr3_aa: CASSVRQGADPNTEAFF; cdr3_nt: TGTGCCAGCAGCGTTCGACAGGGGGCTGATCCGAACACTGAAGCTTTCTTT
clone_size: NA; j_call: TRBJ2-3; v_call: TRBV27; d_call: NA; cdr3_aa: CASSSLSSTDTQYF; cdr3_nt: TGTGCCAGCAGCAGTTTGTCCTCCACAGATACGCAGTATTTT
clone_size: NA; j_call: TRBJ2-7; v_call: TRBV5-6; d_call: TRBD1; cdr3_aa: CASSPGQGSYEQYF; cdr3_nt: TGTGCCAGCAGCCCCGGACAGGGAAGCTACGAGCAGTACTTC
clone_size: NA; j_call: TRBJ2-3; v_call: TRBV19; d_call: TRBD1; cdr3_aa: CASKGTGLGDTQYF; cdr3_nt: TGTGCCAGTAAGGGGACAGGGTTGGGAGATACGCAGTATTTT
clone_size: NA; j_call: TRBJ2-5; v_call: TRBV2; d_call: TRBD1; cdr3_aa: CASHTTGLGETQYF; cdr3_nt: TGTGCCAGCCATACGACAGGGTTGGGGGAGACCCAGTACTTC
clone_size: NA; j_call: TRBJ1-4; v_call: TRBV9; d_call: NA; cdr3_aa: CASSGGATNEKLFF; cdr3_nt: TGTGCCAGCAGCGGAGGTGCAACTAATGAAAAACTGTTTTTT
clone_size: NA; j_call: TRBJ1-2; v_call: TRBV18; d_call: TRBD1; cdr3_aa: CASSPYRGSYGYTF; cdr3_nt: TGTGCCAGCTCACCATACAGGGGCAGCTATGGCTACACCTTC
clone_size: NA; j_call: TRBJ1-2; v_call: TRBV7-8; d_call: NA; cdr3_aa: CASSLDGERGNGYTF; cdr3_nt: TGTGCCAGCAGCTTAGACGGTGAGAGGGGGAACGGCTACACCTTC
clone_size: NA; j_call: TRBJ1-4; v_call: TRBV23-1; d_call: TRBD1; cdr3_aa: CASSQRQGGNEKLFF; cdr3_nt: TGCGCCAGCAGTCAAAGACAGGGAGGCAACGAAAAACTGTTTTTT
clone_size: NA; j_call: TRBJ1-6; v_call: TRBV14; d_call: NA; cdr3_aa: CASSQAWGSYNSPLHF; cdr3_nt: TGTGCCAGCAGCCAAGCATGGGGCTCTTATAATTCACCCCTCCACTTT
clone_size: NA; j_call: TRBJ1-2; v_call: TRBV5-4; d_call: TRBD1; cdr3_aa: CASSLQFDRDPNGYTF; cdr3_nt: TGTGCCAGCAGCCTACAATTCGACAGGGACCCCAATGGCTACACCTTC
clone_size: NA; j_call: TRBJ1-2; v_call: TRBV4-1; d_call: TRBD1; cdr3_aa: CASSQWGQGFNYGYTF; cdr3_nt: TGCGCCAGCAGCCAATGGGGACAGGGGTTTAACTATGGCTACACCTTC
clone_size: NA; j_call: TRBJ2-5; v_call: TRBV6-2/TRBV6-3; d_call: NA; cdr3_aa: CASSYHDLVGETQYF; cdr3_nt: TGTGCCAGCAGTTACCACGATCTAGTAGGAGAGACCCAGTACTTC
clone_size: once; j_call: TRBJ1-1; v_call: TRBV7-9; d_call: NA; cdr3_aa: CASSFPRHKNTEAFF; cdr3_nt: TGTGCCAGCAGCTTTCCCCGACACAAAAACACTGAAGCTTTCTTT
clone_size: NA; j_call: TRBJ1-2; v_call: TRBV2; d_call: TRBD1; cdr3_aa: CASSERGQGGYGYTF; cdr3_nt: TGTGCCAGCAGTGAGAGGGGACAGGGCGGCTATGGCTACACCTTC